This entry features one TCR beta chain sequence. Its binding antigen is unknown. The junction departs from the called germline gene at one end, perhaps through a read error. This specimen belongs to a study of PD-1 blockade in classical Hodgkin lymphoma (dated by TCRdb to the early 2020s). For the wider study: Nivolumab dosing was 3 mg/kg intravenously every 2 weeks, continuing until either disease progression or unacceptable toxicity. The study used TCR beta sequencing and CyTOF to define a peripheral blood immune signature of response to PD-1 blockade in classical Hodgkin lymphoma.

Genomic DNA was extracted with the Qiagen DNeasy kit from unsorted PBMCs and from negatively selected CD4+ and CD8+ fractions. TCR beta CDR3 regions were subjected to amplification by immunoSEQ multiplex PCR with primers that anneal to V and J segments. A synthetic immune receptor repertoire was used to minimize amplification bias, and remaining bias was computationally removed after sequencing. The authors processed their data as follows. Repertoire diversity was quantified as the Shannon entropy index using custom Python scripts. Unsorted, CD4+ and CD8+ repertoires were examined separately, except in combined analyses, for which CD4+ and CD8+ sequences were merged in silico. A clone was considered expanded if an increase in frequency of at least 2-fold after treatment relative to C1D1 was found, and a pseudocount of 0.5 was applied to clones undetected at baseline. Singleton clones were defined as clones with 0 or 1 copy at C1D1, and non-singleton clones were defined as clones with 2 or more copies. Clones expanded in unsorted samples were labelled as CD4+, CD8+ or unknown by matching protein sequences in sorted samples from the same patient. Wilcoxon tests on paired samples were used to test changes in diversity from C1D1 to C4D1. TCRdb obtained this table from immuneACCESS and retained in-frame rearrangements with V and J assigned. These tables miss some clones; where compared with another copy, unresolved V genes account for less than half of the shortfall, and the remainder is unexplained. V and J calls and clone size are given by that table; D and trimming were obtained from the DNA. Within this sample are about 110,000 clones, with approximately 90% of them counted one time only. 15% to 20% of the sample lies in the top ten.

The time point label of this sample denotes: cycle 2 day 1 (C2D1) of nivolumab. Every trial patient had relapsed following autologous stem cell transplantation, and prior brentuximab vedotin exposure was what differed among cohorts A, B and C. The trial cohort included 50 or so patients with relapsed/refractory classical Hodgkin lymphoma, and each patient had a best overall response of complete response, partial response or progressive disease. Single-agent nivolumab was administered to trial patients in the multi-cohort phase II CheckMate 205 trial. An independent review committee assessed best overall response by applying the 2007 International Working Group response criteria. Trial PBMCs were collected immediately before nivolumab initiation (C1D1) and during therapy at cycle 2 day 1 and cycle 4 day 1. Peripheral blood was collected in 8 mL Vacutainer Cell Preparation Tubes, from which PBMCs were isolated by centrifugation and then cryopreserved.

The CDR3, from cysteine to phenylalanine, totals 15 residues. Only the CDR3 portion is preserved as DNA: 45 bases, with reading frame beginning at the first base. The germline V gene encodes CDR1 SSHAT and CDR2 FNYEAQ (reference sequence). What the authors observed across the whole study: Lower diversity was seen in patients whose nivolumab began less than 1 year after ASCT, and these patients were left out of later analyses so that immune reconstitution would not confound the results. The study covered only a single clinical trial cohort, and the causes of the repertoire differences, possibly disease activity or prior therapy, were still not defined. Baseline diversity similar to that of newly diagnosed patients was observed in trial patients achieving complete response, whereas significantly lower diversity was observed in partial responders and progressors. CD4+ but not CD8+ TCR diversity rose significantly by C4D1 (p=0.0027 vs p=0.16), most apparent in complete responders (p=0.02). Newly diagnosed patients were reported to have lower baseline TCR diversity than healthy donors, and relapsed/refractory patients were reported to have lower baseline TCR diversity still.

The receptor comes from a human donor with classical Hodgkin lymphoma. The chain is made from TRBV7-7 and TRBJ2-6, and possibly TRBD2, on 5 matching bases. This material consisted of peripheral blood mononuclear cells (PBMCs), taken before the second cycle of nivolumab. CDR3 protein: CASSPGGAGANVLTF. The nucleotides are TGTGCTAGCAGCCCCGGAGGTGCCGGGGCCAACGTCCTGACTTTC.